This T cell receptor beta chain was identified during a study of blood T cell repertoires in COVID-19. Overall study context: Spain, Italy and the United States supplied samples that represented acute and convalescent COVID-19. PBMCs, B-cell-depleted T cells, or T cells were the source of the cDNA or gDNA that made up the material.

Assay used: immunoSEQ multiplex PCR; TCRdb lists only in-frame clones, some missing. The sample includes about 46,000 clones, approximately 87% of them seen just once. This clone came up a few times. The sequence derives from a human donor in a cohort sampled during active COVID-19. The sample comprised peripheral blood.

CDR3 DNA: TGTGCCAGCTCACCGGGAGGGCTGGGCAATCAGCCCCAGCATTTT. It codes for CASSPGGLGNQPQHF. The rearrangement links TRBV18 to TRBJ1-5; D not resolved. Trimming left V 3 bases short and J 2 bases short, with 11 bases between. Germline CDR1 is KGHSH and CDR2 is LQKENI. The CDR3 loop spans 15 amino acids.